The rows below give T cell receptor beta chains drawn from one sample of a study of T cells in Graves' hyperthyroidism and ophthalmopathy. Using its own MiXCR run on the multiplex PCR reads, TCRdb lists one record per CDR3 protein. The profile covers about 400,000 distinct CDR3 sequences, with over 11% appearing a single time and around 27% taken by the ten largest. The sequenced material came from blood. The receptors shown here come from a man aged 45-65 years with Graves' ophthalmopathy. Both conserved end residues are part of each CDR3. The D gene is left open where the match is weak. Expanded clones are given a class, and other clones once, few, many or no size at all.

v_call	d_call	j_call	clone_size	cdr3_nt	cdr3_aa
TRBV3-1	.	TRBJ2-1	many	TGTGCCAGCAGCCAAGATATCAGCGGGCAGGTATCCTACAATGAGCAGTTCTTC	CASSQDISGQVSYNEQFF
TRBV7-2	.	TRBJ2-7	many	TGTGCCAGCAGCGCGACGGATTACGAGCAGTACTTC	CASSATDYEQYF
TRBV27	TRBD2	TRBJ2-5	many	TGTGCCAGCAGTTCCCACCCTAGCGGCCAAGAGACCCAGTACTTC	CASSSHPSGQETQYF
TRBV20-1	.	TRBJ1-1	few	TGCAGTGCTAGGAGGCGTGACACTGAAGCTTTCTTT	CSARRRDTEAFF
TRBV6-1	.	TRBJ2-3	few	TGTGCCAGCAGTGAAGCGAGACGGACTAGCACAGATACGCAGTATTTT	CASSEARRTSTDTQYF
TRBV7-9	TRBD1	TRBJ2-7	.	TGTGCCAGCAGTTCACAGGGGGCAAGTGAGCAGTACTTC	CASSSQGASEQYF
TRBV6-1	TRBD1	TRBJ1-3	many	TGTGCCAGCAGTTTCGGACAGGGACTGGGTGGAAACACCATATATTTT	CASSFGQGLGGNTIYF
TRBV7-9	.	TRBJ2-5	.	TGTGCCAGCACCGGGACTCTGATTGGAGAGACCCAGTACTTC	CASTGTLIGETQYF
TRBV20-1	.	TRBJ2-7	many	TGCAGTGCTAGAGATGTCGGCGGGGCCTACTACGAGCAGTACTTC	CSARDVGGAYYEQYF
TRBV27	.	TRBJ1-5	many	TGTGCCAGCAGCCAACAGGCGTCCCGGGGCAATCAGCCCCAGCATTTT	CASSQQASRGNQPQHF
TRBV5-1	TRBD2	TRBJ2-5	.	TGCGCCAGCAGAATAGGACTAGCGGGGGGGCTTAAGACCCAGTACTTC	CASRIGLAGGLKTQYF
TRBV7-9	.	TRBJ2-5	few	TGTGCCAGCAGCTTAGGGGGACCACAGGAGACCCAGTACTTC	CASSLGGPQETQYF
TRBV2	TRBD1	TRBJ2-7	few	TGTGCCAGCAGTGACGCCGGGACAGGGGACTACGAGCAGTACTTC	CASSDAGTGDYEQYF
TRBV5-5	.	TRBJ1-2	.	TGTGCCAGCAGCTCCGAGGTGTACAAAACTAACTATGGCTACACCTTC	CASSSEVYKTNYGYTF
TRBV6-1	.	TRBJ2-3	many	TGTGCCAGCATGGGAGGGGGAAGCACAGATACGCAGTATTTT	CASMGGGSTDTQYF
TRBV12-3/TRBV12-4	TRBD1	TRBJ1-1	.	TGTGCCAGCAGTCTCCGGGACAGGGTTGGAGCTTTCTTT	CASSLRDRVGAFF
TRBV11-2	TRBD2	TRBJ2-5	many	TGTGCCAGCCTGCCGGGGGGGGGGCAGTCGAAGACCCAGTACTTC	CASLPGGGQSKTQYF
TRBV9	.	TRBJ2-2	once	TGTGCCAGCAGCCTCCCCTCGAAGCAGAGGACCGGGGAGCTGTTTTTT	CASSLPSKQRTGELFF
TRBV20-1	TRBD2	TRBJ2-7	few	TGCAGTGCTAGTTTAACTAGCGGGAGTATTAGAGAGCAGTACTTC	CSASLTSGSIREQYF
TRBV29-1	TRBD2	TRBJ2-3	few	TGCAGCGTGGAGACTAGCGGGAGCTCCACAGATACGCAGTATTTT	CSVETSGSSTDTQYF
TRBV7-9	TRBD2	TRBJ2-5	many	TGTGCCAGCAGCTTAGGGCCGGGACTAGCATACGAGACCCAGTACTTC	CASSLGPGLAYETQYF
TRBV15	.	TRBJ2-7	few	TGTGCCACCAGCAGAGATCATAAGCCCTACGAGCAGTACTTC	CATSRDHKPYEQYF
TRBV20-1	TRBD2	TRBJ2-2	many	TGCAGTGCTAGAGATTCGGGAGGTGCGAACACCGGGGAGCTGTTTTTT	CSARDSGGANTGELFF
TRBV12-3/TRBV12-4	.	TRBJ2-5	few	TGTGCCAGCAGCTCGGGCCCCACTTCCCAGTACTTC	CASSSGPTSQYF
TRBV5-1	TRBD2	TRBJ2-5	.	TGCGCCAGCAGCGGGGGACTAGCGGGCGCCATCTTTAAGGAGACCCAGTACTTC	CASSGGLAGAIFKETQYF
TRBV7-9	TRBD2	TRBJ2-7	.	TGTGCCAGCAGCTCCCCTCCGGTTAGCGGGAAAGCCTACGAGCAGTACTTC	CASSSPPVSGKAYEQYF
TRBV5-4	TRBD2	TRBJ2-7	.	TGTGCCAGCAGCTGGAGGGCTGGCGGGAGAAAAACGTACGAGCAGTACTTC	CASSWRAGGRKTYEQYF
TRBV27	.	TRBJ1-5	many	TGTGCCAGCAGTTCCACTGGGGGCCCGGGACAGCCCCAGCATTTT	CASSSTGGPGQPQHF
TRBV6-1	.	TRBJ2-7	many	TGTGCCAGCACCCTCTCCGGGGGAACCTACGAGCAGTACTTC	CASTLSGGTYEQYF
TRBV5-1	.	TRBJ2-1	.	TGCGCCAGCAGCACGCCGGTGTCGGGAGCCGGCTCCTACAATGAGCAGTTCTTC	CASSTPVSGAGSYNEQFF
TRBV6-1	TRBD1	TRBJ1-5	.	TGTGCCAGCAGTGAAGCGAGGGACAGGAGGCAGCCCCAGCATTTT	CASSEARDRRQPQHF
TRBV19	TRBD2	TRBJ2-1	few	TGTGCCAGTATGGGGACTAGCGGGAGCGATGAGCAGTTCTTC	CASMGTSGSDEQFF
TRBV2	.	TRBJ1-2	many	TGTGCCAGCAGTGAATACAAGAACGAACGGAACGGCTACACCTTC	CASSEYKNERNGYTF
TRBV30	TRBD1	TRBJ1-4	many	TGTGCCTGGAGTGTCGGACTCAGGGGGCGGGAAGAAAAACTGTTTTTT	CAWSVGLRGREEKLFF
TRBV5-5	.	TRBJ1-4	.	TGTGCCAGCAGCTTATTGGGGGCGGATGAAAAACTGTTTTTT	CASSLLGADEKLFF
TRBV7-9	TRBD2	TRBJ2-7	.	TGTGCCAGCAGCTTAGCCCGCCTTGGCGGGAGACCCTACGAGCAGTACTTC	CASSLARLGGRPYEQYF
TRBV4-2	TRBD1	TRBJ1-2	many	TGTGCCAGCAGCCAAGAAACCGGGACAGGGGGCCACTATGGCTACACCTTC	CASSQETGTGGHYGYTF
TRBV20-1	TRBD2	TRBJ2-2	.	TGCAGTGCTAGAGGTGCCGCGGGAGGGCGCACCGGGGAGCTGTTTTTT	CSARGAAGGRTGELFF
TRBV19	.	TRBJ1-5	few	TGTGCCAGTATGACGGAGTACCCGCCCCAGCATTTT	CASMTEYPPQHF
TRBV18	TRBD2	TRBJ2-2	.	TGTGCCAGCTCAACGCTTAGCGGGATTAACGGGGAGCTGTTTTTT	CASSTLSGINGELFF